Shown below are 21 T cell receptor beta chains from a single sample sequenced in a study of glioma-infiltrating T cells. TCR alpha and beta CDR3 regions were amplified from RNA using iRepertoire nested multiplex PCR. Via MiXCR, TCRdb re-called the multiplex PCR reads, giving one row per CDR3 protein. The data show over 130,000 distinct CDR3 sequences, with about 39% seen just once and around 20% held by the top ten. The material sequenced was glioma tissue, nonneoplastic brain tissue, or PBMCs (not recorded which). The receptors shown here come from a human donor with low-grade glioma or glioblastoma, undergoing nonglioma brain surgery, or in good health (not recorded which).

A few counts support this clonotype. The chain has TRBV10-3 and TRBJ2-7; unclear D gene. Germline CDR1 and CDR2: ENHRY and SYGVKD. The CDR3 totals 13 residues. The V end lost 3 bases, the J end lost 2 bases, and 8 bases lay between the germline ends. The CDR3 reads CAISDSSTYEQYF. The CDR3 nucleotides read TGTGCCATCAGTGACAGCTCAACCTACGAGCAGTACTTC.

This clonotype has more than one count but fewer than ten. The V call is TRBV5-4, the J call TRBJ2-5; TRBD1 agrees at 10 bases. Losses at the gene ends were 6 bases for V and 4 bases for J; bases not matched to a gene: 6. CDR3 length: 14 amino acids. Looked up from germline, CDR1 is SGHNT and CDR2 is YYREEE (reference sequence). Written as DNA, the CDR3 is TGTGCCAGCACCCGGGACAGGGGAACAGAGACCCAGTACTTC. This codes for CASTRDRGTETQYF. The variable domain in full, with the rest retrieved from reference TRBV5-4 and TRBJ2-5, is ETGVTQSPTHLIKTRGQQVTLRCSSQSGHNTVSWYQQALGQGPQFIFQYYREEENGRGNFPPRFSGLQFPNYSSELNVNALELDDSALYLCASTRDRGTETQYFGPGTRLLVL.

The chain has TRBV20-1 and TRBJ2-5, with D possibly being TRBD1 (5 bases). Germline CDR1 DFQATT, CDR2 SNEGSKA (reference sequence). V was cut by 6 bases and J by 1 base, with 9 bases left in between. The CDR3 is 12 amino acids. CDR3 region: CSAEQGQETQYF. CDR3 in DNA: TGCAGTGCCGAGCAGGGCCAAGAGACCCAGTACTTC.

The J gene is TRBJ2-7, the V gene TRBV20-1, with D uncertain. V gave up 7 bases and J gave up 3 bases, with 10 bases separating them. Germline CDR1 is DFQATT and CDR2 is SNEGSKA (reference sequence). This CDR3 comprises 11 residues. The CDR3 DNA reads as TGCAGTGTAGGGTTCGACTACGAGCAGTACTTC. It yields the protein CSVGFDYEQYF.

The chain combines TRBV6-1 with TRBJ1-6, with no clear D. Germline V gene sequence: CDR1 MNHNS, CDR2 SASEGT. Trimming cost V 2 bases and J 6 bases, with 5 bases left between them. The CDR3 spans 13 residues. The CDR3 nucleotides read TGTGCCAGCAGTGAAAGGAGTAATTCACCCCTCCACTTT. Translation: CASSERSNSPLHF.

V and J are TRBV20-1 and TRBJ1-1, with D unclear. Germline assignment: CDR1 DFQATT and CDR2 SNEGSKA (reference sequence). V dropped 5 bases and J dropped 4 bases, with 14 bases sitting between them. There are 13 residues in the CDR3. Here the CDR3 DNA reads TGCAGTGCTCCTTCGGACTGGGGCACTGAAGCTTTCTTT. Translation: CSAPSDWGTEAFF.

The rearrangement links TRBV12-3 or TRBV12-4 to TRBJ2-3; D possibly corresponds to TRBD2 (6 bases). The CDR3 length is 15 residues. V lost 7 bases, J lost 3 bases, and 17 bases lay in between. The CDR3 sequence is CASNYLGGPTDTQYF. CDR3 sequence (DNA): TGTGCCAGCAACTACTTGGGAGGCCCGACAGATACGCAGTATTTT.

The rearrangement uses TRBV28 and TRBJ2-7; unclear D gene. The CDR3 is 14 amino acids. V dropped 5 bases and J dropped 1 base, with 12 bases sitting between them. Germline values: CDR1 MDHEN, CDR2 SYDVKM. The CDR3 spells CASSPGSFSYEQYF. CDR3 sequence (DNA): TGTGCCAGCAGTCCCGGGTCCTTTTCCTACGAGCAGTACTTC.

The genes are TRBV7-9 and TRBJ1-1; tentative D call: TRBD1 (6 bases). CDR3 length: 15 amino acids. V was cut by 2 bases and J by 3 bases, with 13 bases left in between. Germline V gene data show CDR1 as SEHNR and CDR2 as FQNEAQ (reference sequence). The chain's CDR3 is CASSLFRGLDTEAFF. The CDR3 nucleotides are TGTGCCAGCAGCTTATTCAGGGGCTTGGACACTGAAGCTTTCTTT.

This chain links TRBV2 with TRBJ2-3; D is unclear. From germline, CDR1 is SNHLY and CDR2 FYNNEI. This CDR3 region has 12 residues. V lost 5 bases and J 5 bases, leaving 8 bases between the germline ends. The CDR3 DNA reads TGTGCCAGCAGTACGCGCGGAGATACGCAGTATTTT. Protein sequence: CASSTRGDTQYF.

This clonotype appeared a few times. In nucleotides, the CDR3 is TGTGCCAGCAGACCCGGGACCTATGGCTACACCTTC. Translating gives CASRPGTYGYTF. The V and J genes are TRBV6-1 and TRBJ1-2, with D perhaps matching TRBD1 (5 bases). CDR1 is MNHNS and CDR2 is SASEGT in the germline V gene. This CDR3 has 12 amino acids. Between the trimmed V and J ends, which lost 6 bases and 4 bases, there was a span of 9 bases.

In its sample, this clonotype was seen a few times. This rearrangement joins TRBV20-1 to TRBJ2-5; D not resolved. CDR3 size: 14 residues. CDR1 and CDR2 from the germline V gene are DFQATT and SNEGSKA (reference sequence). Between the trimmed V and J ends, which lost 3 bases and 2 bases, there was a span of 13 bases. The chain's CDR3 is CSARISVVQETQYF. CDR3 DNA sequence: TGCAGTGCTAGGATATCCGTAGTACAAGAGACCCAGTACTTC.

Concerning this clonotype itself: Sequence at one end of the junction differs from germline and may be a read error. V gene TRBV24-1 combines with J gene TRBJ1-1; possible D gene TRBD1, 5 bases. The CDR3 is made up of 11 amino acids. Germline CDR1 and CDR2: KGHDR and SFDVKD. For the CDR3, the DNA is TGTGCCACCAGGCAGGGATCTGAAGCTCTCTTT. Translating it yields CATRQGSEALF.

This clonotype has just a few counts. The gene calls are TRBV2 and TRBJ1-2; D is perhaps TRBD1 (6 bases). The CDR3 spans 12 residues. With 4 bases removed from V and 4 bases from J, the gap between germline ends came to 7 bases. Germline CDR1 SNHLY, CDR2 FYNNEI. The CDR3 reads CASSVQGYGYTF. The CDR3 bases are TGTGCCAGCAGTGTACAGGGCTATGGCTACACCTTC.

The rearrangement joins TRBV12-3 or TRBV12-4 to TRBJ2-1, with TRBD2 matching over 8 bases. With V trimmed by 6 bases and J by 8 bases, 12 bases remained unmatched. The CDR3 is 15 residues long. CDR3 sequence: CASSLDVGRAYEQFF. DNA of the CDR3: TGTGCCAGCAGCCTCGATGTCGGGAGGGCCTATGAGCAGTTCTTC.

The chain is built from TRBV24-1 and TRBJ2-1, with TRBD1 identical over 8 bases. From germline, CDR1 is KGHDR and CDR2 SFDVKD. V lost 2 bases and J lost 2; bases outside the gene matches: 4. This CDR3 region has 16 residues. The CDR3 region has the DNA TGTGCCACCAGTGATTCGTCCAGGGGGCCCTACAATGAGCAGTTCTTC. It codes for CATSDSSRGPYNEQFF.

This clonotype appeared once. This chain links TRBV4-1 with TRBJ1-2, with D possibly matching TRBD1 (5 bases). Trimming left V 1 base short and J 8 bases short, with 11 bases between. The germline V gene has CDR1 MGHRA and CDR2 YSYEKL. The CDR3 runs to 13 residues. The CDR3 region has the DNA TGCGCCAGCAGCCAAGTTCAGGGCCGAGGCTACACCTTC. Amino acid sequence: CASSQVQGRGYTF.

This chain uses TRBV6-1 with TRBJ1-2; 7 bases are shared with TRBD1. CDR1 and CDR2 from the germline V gene are MNHNS and SASEGT. V shed 6 bases and J 4 bases; nucleotides not matched to a gene: 5. This CDR3 has 13 residues. The CDR3 sequence is CASRPTGIYGYTF. The CDR3, as DNA: TGTGCCAGCAGGCCGACAGGGATCTATGGCTACACCTTC.

The chain couples TRBV6-1 to TRBJ2-3, with 9 bases that match TRBD1. V lost 7 bases to trimming and J lost 6 bases; unmatched junction nucleotides: 8. The V gene's germline CDR1 is MNHNS and CDR2 SASEGT. The CDR3 contains 14 residues. This CDR3 is CASTHRGPGDTQYF. The CDR3 region has the DNA TGTGCCAGCACTCACAGGGGGCCCGGGGATACGCAGTATTTT.

This sequence joins TRBV28 and TRBJ1-1; 7 bases agree with TRBD1. The CDR3 contains 14 residues. The V gene end was trimmed by 2 bases and the J gene end by 4 bases; junction bases not matched to a gene: 4. Germline lookup yields CDR1 MDHEN and CDR2 SYDVKM. Written as DNA, the CDR3 is TGTGCCAGCAGTTTAACCCAGGGGGGCACTGAAGCTTTCTTT. It specifies CASSLTQGGTEAFF.

In the case of this clonotype: Possible read error: a much larger clone is one base away. The chain is built from TRBV6-2 or TRBV6-3 and TRBJ2-3; D remains unclear. This CDR3 has 12 residues. Germline CDR1 reads MNHEY; CDR2 reads SVGEGT. The V end was cut by 5 bases, the J end by 5 bases, with 8 bases between. CDR3 loop: CASSPRRDTQYF. DNA for the CDR3: TGTGCCAGCAGTCCGCGGAGAGATACGCAGTATTTT.